The clone carrying this T cell receptor (beta chain) was seen repeatedly, ten times or more. This sample stems from a study of Graves' ophthalmopathy and Graves' hyperthyroidism. V lost 5 bases and J lost 2, with 16 bases in between. Germline V lookup: CDR1 MDHEN, CDR2 SYDVKM. The CDR3 runs 15 residues. Using RNA transcripts, the TCR beta CDR3 regions were amplified. HTBI-primed RT-PCR formed the first round, and a multiplex PCR formed the second. TCRdb recomputed calls from the multiplex PCR reads with MiXCR, one row per CDR3 protein. The profile covers approximately 160,000 distinct CDR3 sequences, with 39% appearing a single time and 8% to 9% taken by the ten largest.

This TCR came from a man aged 25-40 years with Graves' ophthalmopathy. The sample was peripheral blood. The V and J genes are TRBV28 and TRBJ2-7, with D perhaps TRBD2 (6 bases). CDR3 in amino acids: CASSTPGTPAYEQYF. The CDR3 DNA reads TGTGCCAGCAGTACTCCCGGGACTCCTGCCTACGAGCAGTACTTC.